This T cell receptor (beta chain) was sequenced in a study of CD8 T cells in ankylosing spondylitis. As for this clonotype: Its antigen is currently unknown. Relative to the germline gene, one junction end is altered; a read error may explain this.

Generation of TCR beta libraries employed quantitative 5'-RACE incorporating molecular barcodes. Via MiXCR, TCRdb re-called the 5' RACE reads, giving one row per CDR3 protein. This table holds 300,000 to 350,000 distinct CDR3 sequences, 11% found once. The study's findings and limits: Blood from ankylosing spondylitis patients appeared to carry a characteristic roughly 8-variant TCR beta motif.

The origin of this receptor is a female donor with ankylosing spondylitis or in good health (not recorded which). Sample: blood, either unsorted or a sorted T cell fraction (not recorded which).

CDR3 coding DNA: TGTGCCAGCAGCTCCTCTAGCGGGAGGGTGAGTTGGAATGATCAGTTCTTC. It yields the protein CASSSSSGRVSWNDQFF. This chain joins TRBV7-9 and TRBJ2-1; TRBD2 matches 12 bases. CDR3 length equals 17 residues. Germline V lookup: CDR1 SEHNR, CDR2 FQNEAQ (reference sequence).